A single sample gave rise to the 32 T cell receptor beta chains below, sequenced in a study of shared clonotypes between healthy human individuals. Repertoires were generated with immunoSEQ multiplex PCR, while TCRdb's copy carries only in-frame clones and drops some. This table has about 2.1 million clones, around 95% appearing once. The naive CD8 fraction comprised CD45RO-negative cells positively selected for CCR7 and excluded terminally differentiated effector memory CD45RA+ cells. The specimen was naive CD8+ T cells from PBMCs. These receptors were collected from a man in his late teens or twenties in good health. Some clones in this sample may be carry-over from other donors' samples.

The chain is built from TRBV11-3 and TRBJ2-1; 13 positions match TRBD2. Germline CDR1 and CDR2: SGHNT and YENEEA. With 4 bases clipped from V and 5 bases from J, the junction kept 17 bases outside the gene matches. CDR3 length: 20 residues. CDR3 DNA sequence: TGTGCCAGCAGCTCGAGAGCGATTGGGACTAGCGGGACTTTCAACAATGAGCAGTTCTTC. Its protein product is CASSSRAIGTSGTFNNEQFF.

The chain employs TRBV29-1 and TRBJ2-1; TRBD2 aligns across 7 bases. CDR1 SQVTM and CDR2 ANQGSEA come from the germline V gene. The CDR3 length is 14 residues. Trimming took 2 bases from V and 6 from J; bases not matched to a gene: 7. The DNA for the CDR3 is TGCAGCGTTGAAATGGGGGAGGGCCTCAATGAGCAGTTCTTC. It translates to CSVEMGEGLNEQFF.

The J gene is TRBJ1-2, the V gene TRBV27, with 7 bases aligning to TRBD1. Trimming took 6 bases from V and 2 from J; bases not matched to a gene: 15. Germline V gene sequence: CDR1 MNHEY, CDR2 SMNVEV (reference sequence). The CDR3 extends over 17 amino acids. DNA of the CDR3: TGTGCCAGCAGGGCCCTATTACCGTCGACAGGGAACTATGGCTACACCTTC. Its protein product is CASRALLPSTGNYGYTF.

In its sample, this clone was seen once. The rearrangement uses TRBV15 and TRBJ2-5, with a possible D match to TRBD2 (6 bases). Per germline, CDR1 LNHNV and CDR2 YYDKDF (reference sequence). This CDR3 region has 16 residues. Trimming removed 2 bases from V and 5 bases from J, with 18 bases in between. CDR3 DNA sequence: TGTGCCACCAGCAGAACCCAGCCGGGGGATGGGGAGACCCAGTACTTC. It codes for CATSRTQPGDGETQYF.

The rearrangement uses TRBV5-1 and TRBJ1-1, with 8 nucleotides matching TRBD1. V trimming: 3 bases; J trimming: 3 bases; junction bases outside the gene matches: 10. CDR1 is SGHRS, CDR2 YFSETQ, per germline. CDR3 size: 16 residues. CDR3 in amino acids: CASSSRQGFMHTEAFF. In DNA form, the CDR3 reads TGCGCCAGCAGCTCCCGACAGGGGTTTATGCACACTGAAGCTTTCTTT.

This sequence joins TRBV27 and TRBJ2-7; TRBD2 matches 7 bases. V shed 0 bases, J shed 4 bases, and the junction held 9 bases outside the gene matches. Per germline, CDR1 MNHEY and CDR2 SMNVEV (reference sequence). The CDR3 totals 16 residues. The CDR3 bases are TGTGCCAGCAGTTTATCGCTAGCGGAGCTTCGGTACGAGCAGTACTTC. Encoded protein: CASSLSLAELRYEQYF.

The chain uses TRBV10-3 and TRBJ2-2; D ambiguous. The CDR3 totals 12 residues. The V and J ends lost 2 bases and 4 bases respectively, with 2 bases between them. Germline V lookup: CDR1 ENHRY, CDR2 SYGVKD. The CDR3 DNA is TGTGCCATCAGTGAGGCCACCGGGGAGCTGTTTTTT. Translation gives CAISEATGELFF.

The chain couples TRBV4-1 to TRBJ1-2, with 10 positions matching TRBD1. From germline, CDR1 is MGHRA and CDR2 YSYEKL. The V segment lost 4 bases and the J segment 4 bases; nucleotides outside the gene matches: 9. CDR3 length: 16 residues. In nucleotides, the CDR3 is TGCGCCAGCAGCCCTCAATCGACAGGGGGCCTCTATGGCTACACCTTC. Translating gives CASSPQSTGGLYGYTF.

The chain uses TRBV9 and TRBJ1-4, with 8 bases aligning to TRBD1. The J segment lost 7 bases and the V segment lost 2 bases, leaving 4 bases of the junction unmatched. The CDR3 extends over 14 amino acids. Per germline, CDR1 SGDLS and CDR2 YYNGEE. CDR3 nucleotide sequence: TGTGCCAGCAGCGTGAGGACAGGGAGTGAAAAACTGTTTTTT. The encoded protein is CASSVRTGSEKLFF.

The CDR3 spells CASSAYRDVTEAFF. CDR3 nucleotides: TGTGCCAGCAGTGCCTACAGGGACGTGACTGAAGCTTTCTTT. V usage is TRBV27 and J usage is TRBJ1-1; a weak D match, TRBD1 (6 bases). The germline gives CDR1 MNHEY, CDR2 SMNVEV (reference sequence). The CDR3 has 14 residues. V was clipped by 5 bases and J by 5 bases, with 15 bases between them.

The chain links TRBV6-5 to TRBJ2-1, with D perhaps matching TRBD1 or TRBD2 (5 bases each). The CDR3 consists of 15 residues. V was shortened by 0 bases and J by 5 bases, with 11 bases between the two germline ends. Germline V gene sequence: CDR1 MNHEY, CDR2 SVGAGI. This CDR3 reads CASSYSGTKNNEQFF. CDR3 sequence (DNA): TGTGCCAGCAGTTACTCAGGGACCAAGAACAATGAGCAGTTCTTC.

The sample holds one count of this clone. The V call is TRBV12-5, the J call TRBJ1-5; 7 nucleotides agree with TRBD1. Germline V gene lookup returns CDR1 LGHNT and CDR2 FRNRAP. The CDR3 is made up of 14 amino acids. V shed 6 bases and J 7 bases; nucleotides not matched to a gene: 9. Written as DNA, the CDR3 is TGTGCTAGTGGGAGACAGGGAGATGGCCAGCCCCAGCATTTT. Its protein is CASGRQGDGQPQHF. The full variable domain, rest sourced from reference TRBV12-5 and TRBJ1-5, is DARVTQTPRHKVTEMGQEVTMRCQPILGHNTVFWYRQTMMQGLELLAYFRNRAPLDDSGMPKDRFSAEMPDATLATLKIQPSEPRDSAVYFCASGRQGDGQPQHFGDGTRLSIL.

The chain links TRBV27 to TRBJ2-7; 9 nucleotides line up with TRBD1. Germline assignment: CDR1 MNHEY and CDR2 SMNVEV (reference sequence). The CDR3 loop spans 16 amino acids. With V trimmed by 0 bases and J by 7 bases, 10 bases remained unmatched. This chain's CDR3 is CASSLSSGTGRREQYF. CDR3 sequence (DNA): TGTGCCAGCAGTTTATCCTCCGGGACAGGGCGGCGTGAGCAGTACTTC.

The V gene is TRBV10-2, the J gene TRBJ2-1; TRBD2 might be the D (5 bases). This CDR3 is 12 amino acids long. V lost 6 bases and J 9 bases, leaving 12 bases between the germline ends. Germline V CDR1 and CDR2: WSHSY, SAAADI. CDR3 bases: TGCGCCAGCAGCCCCGAGGGCCCTGAGCAGTTCTTC. Protein: CASSPEGPEQFF.

This clone occurred a few times. The J gene is TRBJ1-3, the V gene TRBV4-1; D gene ambiguous. Germline lookup yields CDR1 MGHRA and CDR2 YSYEKL. V lost 1 base and J lost 6, with 10 bases in between. The CDR3 sequence is 14 residues long. CDR3 nucleotides: TGCGCCAGCAGCCAAGTGCAGGTTGCAAACACCATATATTTT. Its translation: CASSQVQVANTIYF.

V is TRBV5-6 and J is TRBJ1-1; 8 bases fit TRBD1. CDR1 and CDR2 from the germline V gene are SGHDT and YYEEEE. Trimming at V came to 3 bases and at J to 4 bases, leaving 8 bases not matched to a gene. CDR3 length: 15 amino acids. CDR3 sequence: CASSWTGQGITEAFF. CDR3 nucleotide sequence: TGTGCCAGCAGCTGGACAGGGCAGGGTATCACTGAAGCTTTCTTT.

The V gene is TRBV19, the J gene TRBJ2-1, with 8 bases that match TRBD2. Trimming removed 6 bases from V and 7 bases from J; junction bases left unmatched: 5. This CDR3 contains 13 residues. CDR1 is LNHDA, CDR2 SQIVND, per germline (reference sequence). The CDR3 reads CASRGGGRNEQFF. The CDR3 nucleotides read TGTGCCAGTAGGGGCGGCGGGAGGAATGAGCAGTTCTTC.

The chain combines TRBV4-1 with TRBJ2-5; 8 bases map to TRBD1. The CDR3 sequence is 14 residues long. V lost 1 base, J lost 6 bases, and 4 bases stayed unmatched. CDR1 is MGHRA and CDR2 is YSYEKL in the germline V gene. The CDR3 DNA reads as TGCGCCAGCAGCCAAGCCGGGACAGGAAAGACCCAGTACTTC. Translation gives CASSQAGTGKTQYF.

The chain carries TRBV4-1 and TRBJ2-3; D is undetermined. The CDR3 runs to 16 residues. Per the germline V gene, CDR1 is MGHRA and CDR2 is YSYEKL. The V end was cut by 0 bases, the J end by 0 bases, with 10 bases between. CDR3 coding DNA: TGCGCCAGCAGCCAAGATGGACGTTCTAGCACAGATACGCAGTATTTT. Its protein is CASSQDGRSSTDTQYF.

The V gene is TRBV29-1, the J gene TRBJ2-1, with a weak D call TRBD2 (5 bases). Per the germline V gene, CDR1 is SQVTM and CDR2 is ANQGSEA. There are 15 residues in the CDR3. Trimming removed 6 bases at V and 0 bases at J, with 15 bases between. The CDR3 sequence is CSVTFSDSSYNEQFF. DNA of the CDR3: TGCAGCGTAACCTTTAGCGATAGCTCCTACAATGAGCAGTTCTTC.

The V and J genes are TRBV9 and TRBJ2-1; TRBD1 aligns across 7 bases. This CDR3 is 17 amino acids long. CDR1 is SGDLS and CDR2 is YYNGEE in the germline V gene. J lost 6 bases, V lost 4 bases, and 16 bases had no gene match. This CDR3 is CASSYLWRQGSVNEQFF. The CDR3 DNA reads TGTGCCAGCAGCTACCTTTGGAGACAGGGATCGGTCAATGAGCAGTTCTTC.

This chain links TRBV4-2 with TRBJ2-7; the D is unclear. Trimming cost V 2 bases and J 2 bases, with 13 bases left between them. Germline CDR1 reads LGHNA; CDR2 reads YNFKEQ. CDR3 length equals 15 residues. The DNA for the CDR3 is TGTGCCAGCAGCCAACTAAAAGCTGCGACCTACGAGCAGTACTTC. Translation: CASSQLKAATYEQYF.

This sequence joins TRBV27 and TRBJ2-6; tentatively, D is TRBD1 or TRBD2 (6 bases each). CDR3 size: 19 residues. Germline lookup yields CDR1 MNHEY and CDR2 SMNVEV (reference sequence). Trimming shortened V by 0 bases and J by 0 bases, and 15 bases separated the two germline ends. The CDR3 region has the DNA TGTGCCAGCAGTTTATCCCCCTGGGGGGCCAACTCTGGGGCCAACGTCCTGACTTTC. Amino acids: CASSLSPWGANSGANVLTF.

The rearrangement uses TRBV9 and TRBJ1-2; TRBD1 agrees at 7 bases. J gave up 7 bases and V 2 bases, and 8 bases lay outside the gene matches. Looked up from germline, CDR1 is SGDLS and CDR2 is YYNGEE. The CDR3 spans 14 residues. CDR3 region: CASSVFSGTAGYTF. The CDR3 bases are TGTGCCAGCAGCGTCTTCTCCGGGACAGCTGGCTACACCTTC. Variable domain in full (rest from reference TRBV9 and TRBJ1-2): DSGVTQTPKHLITATGQRVTLRCSPRSGDLSVYWYQQSLDQGLQFLIQYYNGEERAKGNILERFSAQQFPDLHSELNLSSLELGDSALYFCASSVFSGTAGYTFGSGTRLTVV.

V and J are TRBV27 and TRBJ1-1, with a weak D call TRBD1 (5 bases). The CDR3 consists of 14 residues. Looked up from germline, CDR1 is MNHEY and CDR2 is SMNVEV (reference sequence). V was pared by 3 bases and J by 4 bases, with 12 bases between. CDR3 DNA: TGTGCCAGCAGTTTGCGGGGGAGTACCACTGAAGCTTTCTTT. Translating it yields CASSLRGSTTEAFF.

This chain links TRBV7-8 with TRBJ1-1; D is undetermined. CDR3 length: 15 residues. The V gene lost 1 base and the J gene lost 4 bases, with 13 bases spanning the gap. Germline CDR1 SGHVS, CDR2 FQNEAQ. The CDR3 DNA reads as TGTGCCAGCAGCTTAGGTATCGATCGTGTCACTGAAGCTTTCTTT. Its translation: CASSLGIDRVTEAFF.

CDR3 in amino acids: CASSLGGTPPYEQYF. The CDR3 DNA reads TGTGCCAGCAGCTTGGGGGGGACACCCCCTTACGAGCAGTACTTC. The rearrangement joins TRBV7-8 to TRBJ2-7, with D possibly matching TRBD2 (7 bases). V gave up 3 bases and J gave up 4 bases, with 16 bases separating them. This CDR3 is 15 amino acids long. Per the germline V gene, CDR1 is SGHVS and CDR2 is FQNEAQ.

The rearrangement joins TRBV30 to TRBJ2-7; D is ambiguous. Germline lookup yields CDR1 GTSNPN and CDR2 SVGIG (reference sequence). V dropped 1 base and J dropped 12 bases, with 13 bases sitting between them. CDR3 length: 11 residues. This chain's CDR3 is CAWSAGRRWYF. CDR3 DNA: TGTGCCTGGAGTGCCGGACGAAGGTGGTACTTC. Full variable domain (remainder filled in from reference TRBV30 and TRBJ2-7): SQTIHQWPATLVQPVGSPLSLECTVEGTSNPNLYWYRQAAGRGLQLLFYSVGIGQISSEVPQNLSASRPQDRQFILSSKKLLLSDSGFYLCAWSAGRRWYFGPGTRLTVT.

The chain joins TRBV7-9 to TRBJ2-6; D remains ambiguous. CDR3 size: 14 residues. Germline values: CDR1 SEHNR, CDR2 FQNEAQ (reference sequence). V gave up 7 bases and J gave up 0 bases, with 7 bases separating them. CDR3 DNA sequence: TGTGCCAGCAACCTAAACTCTGGGGCCAACGTCCTGACTTTC. This codes for CASNLNSGANVLTF. Variable domain in full (rest from reference TRBV7-9 and TRBJ2-6): DTGVSQNPRHKITKRGQNVTFRCDPISEHNRLYWYRQTLGQGPEFLTYFQNEAQLEKSRLLSDRFSAERPKGSFSTLEIQRTEQGDSAMYLCASNLNSGANVLTFGAGSRLTVL.

The rearrangement links TRBV6-1 to TRBJ1-1; 9 nucleotides line up with TRBD1. After removal of 3 bases from V and 3 bases from J, the junction contained 5 bases not matched to a gene. The CDR3 has 15 residues. From germline, CDR1 is MNHNS and CDR2 SASEGT. The CDR3 reads CASSDPTGGDTEAFF. CDR3 sequence (DNA): TGTGCCAGCAGTGACCCTACAGGGGGCGACACTGAAGCTTTCTTT.

J is TRBJ2-7 and V is TRBV27; D gene ambiguous. The CDR3 is made up of 14 amino acids. Trimming took off 8 bases at V and 4 bases at J, with 18 bases between the two ends. CDR1 is MNHEY and CDR2 is SMNVEV in the germline V gene (reference sequence). The chain's CDR3 is CASSGQAGPYEQYF. The DNA of the CDR3 is TGTGCCAGCTCCGGCCAGGCCGGCCCATACGAGCAGTACTTC.

J is TRBJ2-7 and V is TRBV7-4; D not resolved. The CDR3 contains 13 residues. Germline V gives CDR1 SGHVT, CDR2 SQSDAQ. Trimming removed 6 bases at V and 4 bases at J, with 13 bases between. The CDR3: CASRIEDEYEQYF. The CDR3 DNA follows: TGTGCCAGCAGAATAGAAGATGAATACGAGCAGTACTTC.